The clone carrying this TCR beta chain turned up a few times. Antigen specificity is unknown. TCRdb reprocessed the reads via MiXCR and lists one record per CDR3 protein. The repertoire includes a few hundred thousand distinct CDR3 sequences, about 32% of them detected once, and 13% sits in the top ten. These data are taken from a study of T cell repertoires in cytomegalovirus infection. Study-level information: Both recently identified HLA-C-restricted and well-studied HLA-B-restricted CMV epitopes were used in the study. Evidence of both CMV infection and a matching HLA type came from public TCR beta signatures.

CDR3 length: 13 amino acids. The V gene end was trimmed by 5 bases and the J gene end by 9 bases; junction bases not matched to a gene: 7. From germline, CDR1 is SGHTA and CDR2 FQGTGA. Broader study findings: What dominated the ex vivo response were HLA-C-restricted CMV-specific TCR beta clonotypes. Pooled public TCR beta family frequency picked out CMV carriers with the relevant HLA.

This receptor was obtained from a human donor in good health (CMV status not recorded). Some clones in this sample may be carry-over from other donors' samples. This specimen consisted of cultured PBMCs, obtained from culture after CMV antigen stimulation. The V call is TRBV7-3, the J call TRBJ2-1; TRBD1 agrees at 7 bases. CDR3 amino acids: CASSDTGVGEQFF. The CDR3 coding sequence is TGTGCCAGCAGCGATACAGGGGTTGGTGAGCAGTTCTTC.